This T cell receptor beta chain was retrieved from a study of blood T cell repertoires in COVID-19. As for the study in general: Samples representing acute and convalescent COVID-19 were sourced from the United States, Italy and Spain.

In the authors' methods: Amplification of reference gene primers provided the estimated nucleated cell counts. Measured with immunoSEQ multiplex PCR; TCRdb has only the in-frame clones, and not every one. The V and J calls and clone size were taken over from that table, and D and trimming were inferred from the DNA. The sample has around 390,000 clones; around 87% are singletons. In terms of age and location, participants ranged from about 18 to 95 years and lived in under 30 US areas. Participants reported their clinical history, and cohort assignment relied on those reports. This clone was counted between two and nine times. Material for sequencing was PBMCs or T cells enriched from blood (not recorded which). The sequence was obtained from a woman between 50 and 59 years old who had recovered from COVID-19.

In nucleotides, the CDR3 is TGCGCCAGCAGCTTGGTGGACCCCGGCCGGGGTGGGGCCAACGTCCTGACTTTC. Translated: CASSLVDPGRGGANVLTF. The chain combines TRBV5-1 with TRBJ2-6, with TRBD2 as a possible D gene (5 bases). Germline values: CDR1 SGHRS, CDR2 YFSETQ. CDR3 size: 18 residues. Trimming cost V 0 bases and J 3 bases, with 16 bases left between them.